The clone carrying this T cell receptor beta chain was seen a handful of times. The antigen remains unidentified. These data are taken from a study of blood T cells in healthy people across ages. Across the study: Template switching recovered approximately one barcoded beta molecule for every two T cells. Findings and limits, study-wide: Investigators viewed diversity estimates from one million T cells as underestimates, the study reported. Roughly linear declines in TCR beta diversity per million T cells occurred with age.

With a J-beta primer mix and a sample-barcoded 5' primer, a second PCR ran 7 to 11 cycles. Carrying 12 random nucleotides, a template-switch adaptor labeled each individual cDNA molecule. TCRdb reanalysed the 5' RACE reads using MiXCR and keeps one entry per CDR3 protein. Here the sample spans fewer than 1,000,000 distinct CDR3 sequences, roughly 44% being singletons. The CDR3 contains 12 residues. Germline V gene data show CDR1 as MGHDK and CDR2 as SYGVNS. Trimming pared 1 base from V and 11 bases from J, leaving 11 bases between. This TCR came from a man aged 60 to 75 in good health. Material: blood. This chain connects TRBV25-1 to TRBJ2-5; D is perhaps TRBD1 or TRBD2 (5 bases each). The CDR3 nucleotides are TGTGCCAGCAGTGAATGGGGGTGGGAGCAGTACTTC. Protein sequence: CASSEWGWEQYF.